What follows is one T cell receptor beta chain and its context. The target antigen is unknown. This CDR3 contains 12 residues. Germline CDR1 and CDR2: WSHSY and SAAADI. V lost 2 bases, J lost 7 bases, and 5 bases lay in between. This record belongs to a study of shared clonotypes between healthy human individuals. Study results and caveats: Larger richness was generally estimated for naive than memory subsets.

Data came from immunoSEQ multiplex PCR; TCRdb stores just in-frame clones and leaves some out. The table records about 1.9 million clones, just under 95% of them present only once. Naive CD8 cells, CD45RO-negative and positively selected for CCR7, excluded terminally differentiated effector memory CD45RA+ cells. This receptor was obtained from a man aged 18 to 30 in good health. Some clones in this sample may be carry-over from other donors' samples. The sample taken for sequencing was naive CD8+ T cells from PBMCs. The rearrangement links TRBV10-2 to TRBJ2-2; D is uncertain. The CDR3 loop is CASSEVVGELFF. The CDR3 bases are TGCGCCAGCAGTGAGGTGGTCGGGGAGCTGTTTTTT.